This T cell receptor beta chain comes out of a study of Graves' ophthalmopathy and Graves' hyperthyroidism. General study findings and limits: Detection in blood was also observed for most expanded thyroid clonotypes above 0.001 frequency.

V was pared by 3 bases and J by 2 bases, with 5 bases between. CDR3 length equals 12 residues. Germline assignment: CDR1 SNHLY and CDR2 FYNNEI. This clonotype showed up many times. No antigen is known for it. The sequenced template was RNA, covering the TCR beta CDR3 region. An initial RT-PCR round employing HTBI primers preceded a second-round multiplex PCR. TCRdb re-called the multiplex PCR reads with MiXCR, one entry per CDR3 protein. This sample yields about 220,000 distinct CDR3 sequences, of which 20% to 25% are seen a single time; roughly 44% belongs to the top ten. The source is a woman between 45 and 65 years old with Graves' ophthalmopathy. Sequencing was carried out using peripheral blood. The rearrangement joins TRBV2 to TRBJ2-7, with D uncertain. The CDR3 DNA sequence: TGTGCCAGCAGTGACTTTGCCTACGAGCAGTACTTC. This sequence encodes CASSDFAYEQYF.